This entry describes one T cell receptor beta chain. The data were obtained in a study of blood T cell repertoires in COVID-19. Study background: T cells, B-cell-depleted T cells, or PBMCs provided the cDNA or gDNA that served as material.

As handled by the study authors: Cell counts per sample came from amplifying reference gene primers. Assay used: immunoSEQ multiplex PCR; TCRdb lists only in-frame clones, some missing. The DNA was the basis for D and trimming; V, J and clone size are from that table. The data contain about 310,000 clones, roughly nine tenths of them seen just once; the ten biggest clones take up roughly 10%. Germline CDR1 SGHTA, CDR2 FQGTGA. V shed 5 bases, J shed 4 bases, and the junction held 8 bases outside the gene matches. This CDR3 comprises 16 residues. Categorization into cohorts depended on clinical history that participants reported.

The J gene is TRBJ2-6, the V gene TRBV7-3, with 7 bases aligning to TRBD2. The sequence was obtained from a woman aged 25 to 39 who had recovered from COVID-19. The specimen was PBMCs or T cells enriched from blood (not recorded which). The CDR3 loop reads CASSPPGEGGANVLTF. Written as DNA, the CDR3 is TGTGCCAGCAGCCCCCCCGGGGAGGGAGGGGCCAACGTCCTGACTTTC.